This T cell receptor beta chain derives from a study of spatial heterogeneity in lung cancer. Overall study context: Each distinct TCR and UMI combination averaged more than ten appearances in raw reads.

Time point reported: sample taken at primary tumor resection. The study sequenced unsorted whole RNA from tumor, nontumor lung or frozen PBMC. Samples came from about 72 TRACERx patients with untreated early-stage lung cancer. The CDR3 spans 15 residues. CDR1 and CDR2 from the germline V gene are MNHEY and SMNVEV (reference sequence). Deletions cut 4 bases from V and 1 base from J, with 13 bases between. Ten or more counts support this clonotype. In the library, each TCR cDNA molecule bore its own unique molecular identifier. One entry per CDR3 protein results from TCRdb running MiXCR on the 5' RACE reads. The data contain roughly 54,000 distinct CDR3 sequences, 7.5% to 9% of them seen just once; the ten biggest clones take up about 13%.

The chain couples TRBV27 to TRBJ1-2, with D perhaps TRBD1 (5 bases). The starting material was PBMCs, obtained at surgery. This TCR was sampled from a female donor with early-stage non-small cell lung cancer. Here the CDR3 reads CASSYRGDLNYGYTF. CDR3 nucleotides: TGTGCCAGCAGTTATCGAGGGGATCTTAACTATGGCTACACCTTC.